This T cell receptor (beta chain) originates from a study of T-cell memory formation after mild COVID-19. Study-level information: Largely donor-specific TCR clusters were found.

General study findings and limits: Of the contracting clones, CD4+ ones lay mainly in CM and EM, and CD8+ ones in EMRA. A subset of responding clones appeared in pre-infection memory, suggesting cross-reactive memory joined.

Germline lookup yields CDR1 DFQATT and CDR2 SNEGSKA (reference sequence). Trimming took off 6 bases at V and 0 bases at J, with 5 bases between the two ends. This CDR3 has 11 amino acids. This clonotype has ten or more counts. Its antigen is unknown. Using constant-segment primers, 5'RACE produced TCR alpha and TCR beta cDNA libraries carrying sample barcodes and UMIs. TCRdb passed the 5' RACE reads through MiXCR, listing each CDR3 protein once. The sample includes around 200,000 distinct CDR3 sequences, 20% to 25% seen only once; the top ten take roughly 23%. Sequenced sample: PBMCs or a T cell subset sorted from them (not recorded which). This sequence originates from an adult woman who had mild COVID-19 (a few samples of this study predate the infection). Cell type and time point are not known. V and J are TRBV20-1 and TRBJ1-1; D not certain. CDR3 sequence (DNA): TGCAGTGCGGTAGTGAACACTGAAGCTTTCTTT. It yields the protein CSAVVNTEAFF.